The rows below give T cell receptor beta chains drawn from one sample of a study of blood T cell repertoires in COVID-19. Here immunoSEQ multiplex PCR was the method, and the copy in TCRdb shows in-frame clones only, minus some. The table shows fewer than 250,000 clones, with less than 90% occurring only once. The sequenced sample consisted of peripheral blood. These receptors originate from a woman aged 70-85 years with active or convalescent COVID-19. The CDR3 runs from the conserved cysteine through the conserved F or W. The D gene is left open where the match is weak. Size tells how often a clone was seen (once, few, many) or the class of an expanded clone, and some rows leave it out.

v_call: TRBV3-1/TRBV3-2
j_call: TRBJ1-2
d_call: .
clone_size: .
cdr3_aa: CASSQDVNRGGYTF
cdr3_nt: TGTGCCAGCAGCCAAGATGTAAACCGGGGTGGCTACACCTTC

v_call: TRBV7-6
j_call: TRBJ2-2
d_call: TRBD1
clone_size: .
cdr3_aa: CASSSSGGAGSGELFF
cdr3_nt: TGTGCCAGCAGCTCCTCAGGGGGCGCAGGGTCCGGGGAGCTGTTTTTT

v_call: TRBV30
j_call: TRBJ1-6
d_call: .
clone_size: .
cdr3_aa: CAWTGGGDSPLHF
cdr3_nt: TGTGCCTGGACAGGCGGGGGTGATTCACCCCTCCACTTT

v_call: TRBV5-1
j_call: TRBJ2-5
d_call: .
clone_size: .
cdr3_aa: CASSLAGSGETQYF
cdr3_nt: TGCGCCAGCAGCTTGGCCGGTTCGGGAGAGACCCAGTACTTC

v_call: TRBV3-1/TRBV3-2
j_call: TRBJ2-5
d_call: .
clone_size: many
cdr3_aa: CASSQGVITQETQYF
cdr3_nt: TGTGCCAGCAGCCAGGGAGTTATCACCCAAGAGACCCAGTACTTC

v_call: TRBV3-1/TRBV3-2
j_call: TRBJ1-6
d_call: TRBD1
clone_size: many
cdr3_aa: CASSQGTGGNSPLHF
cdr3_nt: TGTGCCAGCAGCCAAGGCACAGGGGGCAATTCACCCCTCCACTTT

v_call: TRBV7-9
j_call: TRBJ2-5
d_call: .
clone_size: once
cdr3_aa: CASSLAGQLGLLRETQYF
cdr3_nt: TGTGCCAGCAGCTTAGCAGGGCAACTAGGGCTCCTCAGGGAGACCCAGTACTTC

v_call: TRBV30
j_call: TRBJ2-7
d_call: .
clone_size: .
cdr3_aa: CAWSYALARGEQYF
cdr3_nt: TGTGCCTGGAGTTATGCCCTCGCAAGAGGCGAGCAGTACTTC

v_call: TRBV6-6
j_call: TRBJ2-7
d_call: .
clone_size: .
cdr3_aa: CASTFQGRDSYEQYF
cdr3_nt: TGTGCCAGCACTTTCCAGGGGAGGGACTCCTACGAGCAGTACTTC

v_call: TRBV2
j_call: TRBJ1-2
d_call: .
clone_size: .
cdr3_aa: CASSEGQIYGYTF
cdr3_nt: TGTGCCAGCAGCGAAGGACAGATCTATGGCTACACCTTC

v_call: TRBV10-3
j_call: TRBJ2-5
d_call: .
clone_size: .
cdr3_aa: CAISESANQETQYF
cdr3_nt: TGTGCCATCAGTGAGTCAGCGAACCAAGAGACCCAGTACTTC

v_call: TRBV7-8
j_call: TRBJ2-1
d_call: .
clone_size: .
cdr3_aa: CASSFRLGLISYNEQFF
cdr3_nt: TGTGCCAGCAGCTTCAGATTGGGACTCATCTCCTACAATGAGCAGTTCTTC

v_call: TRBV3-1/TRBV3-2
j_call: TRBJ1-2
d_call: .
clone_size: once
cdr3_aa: CASSQQGGYGYTF
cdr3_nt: TGTGCCAGCAGCCAACAGGGCGGCTATGGCTACACCTTC

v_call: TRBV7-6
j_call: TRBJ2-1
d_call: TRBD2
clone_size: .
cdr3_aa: CASSLGTSGMFDEQFF
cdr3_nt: TGTGCCAGCAGCTTAGGGACTAGCGGCATGTTCGATGAGCAGTTCTTC

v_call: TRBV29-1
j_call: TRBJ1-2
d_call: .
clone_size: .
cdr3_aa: CSVEPHSYFNYGYTF
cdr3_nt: TGCAGCGTTGAGCCGCACAGTTACTTTAACTATGGCTACACCTTC

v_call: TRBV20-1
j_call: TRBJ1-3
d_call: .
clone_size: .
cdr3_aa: CSASPTGRENTIYF
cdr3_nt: TGCAGTGCTAGTCCGACCGGGAGAGAAAACACCATATATTTT

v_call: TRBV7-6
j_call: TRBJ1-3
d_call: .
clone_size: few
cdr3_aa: CASSLVGGTGNTIYF
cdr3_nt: TGTGCCAGCAGCTTAGTAGGGGGAACTGGAAACACCATATATTTT

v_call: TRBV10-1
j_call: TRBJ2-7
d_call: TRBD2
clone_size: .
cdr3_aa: CASSGTSGDPYEQYF
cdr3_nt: TGCGCCAGCAGTGGGACTAGCGGTGATCCCTACGAGCAGTACTTC

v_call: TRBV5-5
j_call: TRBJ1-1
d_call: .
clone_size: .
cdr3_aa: CASRPAWRENTEAFF
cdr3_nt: TGTGCCAGCAGGCCAGCCTGGCGGGAGAACACTGAAGCTTTCTTT

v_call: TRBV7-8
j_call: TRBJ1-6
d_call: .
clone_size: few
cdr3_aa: CASTPSAGGADNSPLHF
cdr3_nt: TGTGCCAGCACACCCTCCGCGGGGGGAGCGGATAATTCACCCCTCCACTTT

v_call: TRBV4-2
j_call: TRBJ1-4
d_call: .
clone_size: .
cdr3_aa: CASSQDLTGRNEKLFF
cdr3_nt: TGTGCCAGCAGCCAAGACTTGACAGGCCGTAATGAAAAACTGTTTTTT

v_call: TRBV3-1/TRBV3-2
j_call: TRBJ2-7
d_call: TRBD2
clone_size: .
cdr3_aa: CASSPGTSGSYEQYF
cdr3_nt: TGTGCCAGCAGCCCTGGGACTAGCGGGAGCTACGAGCAGTACTTC

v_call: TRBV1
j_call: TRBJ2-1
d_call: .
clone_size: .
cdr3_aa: CTSSQDVTVSNEQFF
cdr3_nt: TGCACCAGCAGCCAAGATGTCACAGTCTCCAATGAGCAGTTCTTC

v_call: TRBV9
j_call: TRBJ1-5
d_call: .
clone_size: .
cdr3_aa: CASSLAGVQPQHF
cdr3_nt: TGTGCCAGCAGCCTTGCAGGTGTTCAGCCCCAGCATTTT

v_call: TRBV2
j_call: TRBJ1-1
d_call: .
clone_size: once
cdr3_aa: CASSEARINTEAFF
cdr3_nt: TGTGCCAGCAGTGAAGCCAGAATAAACACTGAAGCTTTCTTT

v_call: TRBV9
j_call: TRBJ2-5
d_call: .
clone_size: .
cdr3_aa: CASSVGQGRETQYF
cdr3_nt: TGTGCCAGCAGCGTAGGGCAGGGCAGGGAGACCCAGTACTTC

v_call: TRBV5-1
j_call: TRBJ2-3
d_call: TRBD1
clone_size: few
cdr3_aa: CASSPGTPGGNTQYF
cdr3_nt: TGCGCCAGCAGCCCCGGGACCCCAGGGGGCAATACGCAGTATTTT

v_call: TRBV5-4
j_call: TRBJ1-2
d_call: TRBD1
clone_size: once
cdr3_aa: CASSFEDRDYGYTF
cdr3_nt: TGTGCCAGCAGCTTCGAGGACAGGGACTATGGCTACACCTTC

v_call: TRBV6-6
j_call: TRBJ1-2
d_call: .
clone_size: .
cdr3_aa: CASSQSPTGATTGYTF
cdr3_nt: TGTGCCAGCAGTCAAAGCCCGACAGGTGCCACGACGGGCTACACCTTC

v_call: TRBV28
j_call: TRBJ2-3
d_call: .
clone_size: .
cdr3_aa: CASSGILLSTDTQYF
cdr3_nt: TGTGCCAGCAGCGGGATCCTACTTAGCACAGATACGCAGTATTTT

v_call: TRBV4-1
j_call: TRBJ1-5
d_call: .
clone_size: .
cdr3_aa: CASSLGQSNQPQHF
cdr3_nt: TGCGCCAGCAGCCTTGGACAGAGCAATCAGCCCCAGCATTTT

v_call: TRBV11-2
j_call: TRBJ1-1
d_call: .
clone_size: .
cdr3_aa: CASSFYRDTEAFF
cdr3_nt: TGTGCCAGCAGCTTTTACAGGGACACTGAAGCTTTCTTT

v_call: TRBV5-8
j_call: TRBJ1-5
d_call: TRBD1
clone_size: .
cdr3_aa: CASSQSRQGSGGRQPQHF
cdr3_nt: TGTGCCAGCAGCCAAAGCCGACAGGGGTCCGGAGGAAGACAGCCCCAGCATTTT

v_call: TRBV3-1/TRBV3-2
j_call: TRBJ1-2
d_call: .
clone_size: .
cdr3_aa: CASSQESPGGYTF
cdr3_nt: TGTGCCAGCAGCCAAGAATCCCCGGGTGGCTACACCTTC

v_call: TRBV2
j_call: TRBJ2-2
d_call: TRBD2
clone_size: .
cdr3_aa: CASSISGPGAGELFF
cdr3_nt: TGTGCCAGCAGTATTAGCGGGCCCGGAGCCGGGGAGCTGTTTTTT

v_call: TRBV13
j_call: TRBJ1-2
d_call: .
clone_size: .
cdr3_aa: CASSLRGNGYTF
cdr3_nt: TGTGCCAGCAGCTTAAGGGGGAATGGCTACACCTTC

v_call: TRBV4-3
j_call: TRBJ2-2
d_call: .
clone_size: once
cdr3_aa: CASSQDLAGGELFF
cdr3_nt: TGCGCCAGCAGCCAAGACCTAGCTGGCGGGGAGCTGTTTTTT

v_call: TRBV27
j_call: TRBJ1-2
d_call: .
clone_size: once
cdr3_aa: CASSFTGGASNYGYTF
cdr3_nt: TGTGCCAGCAGTTTCACGGGGGGAGCCTCTAACTATGGCTACACCTTC

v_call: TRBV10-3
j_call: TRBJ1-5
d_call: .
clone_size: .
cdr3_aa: CAISESDRSNQPQHF
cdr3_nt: TGTGCCATCAGTGAGTCCGACAGAAGCAATCAGCCCCAGCATTTT

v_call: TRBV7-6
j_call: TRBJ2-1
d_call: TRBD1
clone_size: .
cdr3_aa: CASRGGLGGTVFNEQFF
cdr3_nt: TGTGCCAGCAGGGGTGGATTAGGTGGGACAGTTTTCAATGAGCAGTTCTTC

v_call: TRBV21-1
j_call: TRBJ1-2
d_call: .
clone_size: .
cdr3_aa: CASSKGVVEAAGTGPNYGYTF
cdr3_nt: TGTGCCAGCAGCAAAGGAGTTGTTGAGGCCGCCGGGACAGGCCCTAACTATGGCTACACCTTC

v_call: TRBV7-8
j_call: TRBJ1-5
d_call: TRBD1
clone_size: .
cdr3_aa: CASSLGQGESNQPQHF
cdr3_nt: TGTGCCAGCAGCTTAGGGCAGGGGGAGAGCAATCAGCCCCAGCATTTT

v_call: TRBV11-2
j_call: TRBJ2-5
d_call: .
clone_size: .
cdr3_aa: CASSLQYQETQYF
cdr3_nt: TGTGCCAGCAGCTTACAATATCAGGAGACCCAGTACTTC